These 20 T cell receptor beta chains came from one sample sequenced in a study of control samples from healthy donors and cancer patients. The method was immunoSEQ multiplex PCR; TCRdb's version includes in-frame clones alone and lacks a portion of them. The table includes 90,000 to 130,000 clones, more than 75% detected once. Sequencing used PBMCs. Receptors originate from a woman between 55 and 75 years old with lung cancer.

This chain connects TRBV10-2 to TRBJ2-7; D is unclear. Trimming took 6 bases from V and 1 from J, leaving 19 bases between them. Germline CDR1 is WSHSY and CDR2 is SAAADI. This CDR3 region has 16 residues. The CDR3 reads CASSDPPRRGSYEQYF. CDR3 DNA: TGCGCCAGCAGCGACCCTCCCCGCCGCGGATCCTACGAGCAGTACTTC.

The chain has TRBV13 and TRBJ2-7; 8 bases map to TRBD2. This CDR3 is built from 16 residues. V lost 0 bases to trimming and J lost 7 bases; unmatched junction nucleotides: 11. CDR1 PRHDT and CDR2 FYEKMQ come from the germline V gene (reference sequence). The CDR3 loop is CASSLGRGTSGSEQYF. The CDR3 nucleotides read TGTGCCAGCAGCTTAGGTAGGGGGACTAGTGGTTCTGAGCAGTACTTC.

The J gene is TRBJ2-7, the V gene TRBV6-5; D remains unclear. In germline, CDR1 is MNHEY, CDR2 SVGAGI. Trimming removed 0 bases at V and 3 bases at J, with 12 bases between. The CDR3 runs to 15 residues. CDR3 loop: CASSYSVRFIYEQYF. CDR3 nucleotide sequence: TGTGCCAGCAGTTACTCCGTCAGGTTTATCTACGAGCAGTACTTC.

The chain is built from TRBV28 and TRBJ2-3; tentative D call: TRBD2 (6 bases). The CDR3 length is 15 residues. V shed 8 bases and J shed 2 bases, with 17 bases lying between them. Germline loops: CDR1 MDHEN, CDR2 SYDVKM. Here the CDR3 DNA reads TGTGCCAGCCTTGGGGGGACGGTCTACACAGATACGCAGTATTTT. Protein product: CASLGGTVYTDTQYF. The entire variable domain, with the rest obtained from reference TRBV28 and TRBJ2-3, is as follows: DVKVTQSSRYLVKRTGEKVFLECVQDMDHENMFWYRQDPGLGLRLIYFSYDVKMKEKGDIPEGYSVSREKKERFSLILESASTNQTSMYLCASLGGTVYTDTQYFGPGTRLTVL.

This chain connects TRBV2 to TRBJ2-1; 10 bases fit TRBD2. This CDR3 is built from 15 residues. V shed 6 bases, J shed 0 bases, and the junction held 2 bases outside the gene matches. CDR1 is SNHLY, CDR2 FYNNEI, per germline. The CDR3 loop is CASSLAGGSYNEQFF. CDR3 nucleotide sequence: TGTGCCAGCAGCTTAGCGGGAGGCTCCTACAATGAGCAGTTCTTC.

The chain uses TRBV29-1 and TRBJ1-2, with D perhaps TRBD1 (5 bases). Between the trimmed V and J ends, which lost 0 bases and 4 bases, there was a span of 15 bases. The germline V gene encodes CDR1 SQVTM and CDR2 ANQGSEA. This CDR3 spans 15 amino acids. Here the CDR3 DNA reads TGCAGCGTTGAAGATAGCGGGCGGGGCATCTATGGCTACACCTTC. It codes for CSVEDSGRGIYGYTF.

The V gene is TRBV5-1, the J gene TRBJ1-1; D is ambiguous. Germline V gene lookup returns CDR1 SGHRS and CDR2 YFSETQ. Deletions cut 0 bases from V and 3 bases from J, with 24 bases between. This CDR3 has 19 residues. The CDR3 DNA is TGCGCCAGCAGCTTGGGTGATGCGGGTCTGCCGCGGCCTTACACTGAAGCTTTCTTT. Translating it yields CASSLGDAGLPRPYTEAFF.

V and J are TRBV7-9 and TRBJ2-2, with 9 bases fitting TRBD2. V shed 5 bases, J shed 2 bases, and the junction held 9 bases outside the gene matches. Germline V CDR1 and CDR2: SEHNR, FQNEAQ (reference sequence). The CDR3 length is 17 residues. The CDR3 DNA reads TGTGCCAGCAGCAAAACGTCTAGCGGGATAAACACCGGGGAGCTGTTTTTT. This codes for CASSKTSSGINTGELFF.

This clone was seen only once. The junction departs from the called germline gene at one end, perhaps through a read error. The CDR3 DNA is TGTGCCAGCAGTCTCTCCGGGGACAGTTCCTACGAGCAGTACTTC. Translating it yields CASSLSGDSSYEQYF. This rearrangement joins TRBV10-3 to TRBJ2-7, with 7 bases fitting TRBD1. The CDR3 is 15 residues long. Germline V gene lookup returns CDR1 ENHRY and CDR2 SYGVKD.

The rearrangement uses TRBV5-1 and TRBJ2-2; 10 bases line up with TRBD2. The V and J ends lost 0 bases and 6 bases, in that order; junction bases with no gene match: 2. This CDR3 contains 15 residues. CDR1 and CDR2 (germline): SGHRS, YFSETQ. CDR3 amino acids: CASSLASGSPGELFF. The CDR3 region has the DNA TGCGCCAGCAGCTTGGCTAGCGGGAGCCCCGGGGAGCTGTTTTTT.

This clone appeared a few times. The rearrangement uses TRBV4-1 and TRBJ2-1, with 8 bases aligning to TRBD2. Trimming at V came to 0 bases and at J to 5 bases, leaving 15 bases not matched to a gene. In germline, CDR1 is MGHRA, CDR2 YSYEKL. CDR3 length equals 19 residues. The CDR3 DNA is TGCGCCAGCAGCCAAGATACTCTGGACAAGCGGGGGCCTCACAATGAGCAGTTCTTC. This translates into CASSQDTLDKRGPHNEQFF.

The chain employs TRBV3-1 (or the pseudogene TRBV3-2) and TRBJ2-6; TRBD1 matches at 7 bases. The CDR3 contains 17 residues. The V and J ends lost 4 bases and 2 bases, in that order; junction bases with no gene match: 8. From germline, CDR1 is LGHDT and CDR2 YNNKEL (reference sequence). The CDR3 DNA is TGTGCCAGCAGCCCTGAAGAGGGGGCTCCTGGGGCCAACGTCCTGACTTTC. This translates into CASSPEEGAPGANVLTF.

The rearrangement joins TRBV7-9 to TRBJ1-1, with D possibly TRBD1 on 6 matching bases. With 6 bases removed from V and 0 bases from J, the gap between germline ends came to 11 bases. This CDR3 has 14 amino acids. Germline CDR1 and CDR2: SEHNR and FQNEAQ (reference sequence). The CDR3 spells CASSLQGLNTEAFF. The CDR3 nucleotides read TGTGCCAGCAGTTTACAGGGATTGAACACTGAAGCTTTCTTT.

The rearrangement joins TRBV19 to TRBJ1-5; 7 nucleotides match TRBD1. CDR3 length equals 15 residues. The J segment lost 3 bases and the V segment lost 3 bases, leaving 5 bases of the junction unmatched. The germline V gene has CDR1 LNHDA and CDR2 SQIVND (reference sequence). CDR3 sequence reads: CASSMGTATNQPQHF. As DNA, the CDR3 is TGTGCCAGTAGTATGGGGACAGCCACCAATCAGCCCCAGCATTTT.

The chain is built from TRBV7-6 and TRBJ1-5, with D unclear. The V gene lost 5 bases and the J gene lost 1 base, with 6 bases spanning the gap. Germline CDR1 SGHVS, CDR2 FNYEAQ. CDR3 length equals 13 residues. CDR3 sequence: CASSALSNQPQHF. CDR3 nucleotides: TGTGCCAGCAGCGCCCTAAGCAATCAGCCCCAGCATTTT.

The chain combines TRBV19 with TRBJ2-7; perhaps TRBD2 as D (5 bases). Germline-derived CDR1 and CDR2 are LNHDA and SQIVND (reference sequence). V shed 7 bases and J shed 2 bases, with 15 bases lying between them. The CDR3 is 14 amino acids. The CDR3 DNA is TGTGCCAGTAAAGAATCAGCGGCCACCTACGAGCAGTACTTC. This codes for CASKESAATYEQYF.

V gene TRBV5-1 combines with J gene TRBJ2-7; weak D call: TRBD1 (5 bases). Trimming left V 0 bases short and J 3 bases short, with 13 bases between. CDR1 is SGHRS and CDR2 is YFSETQ in the germline V gene. The CDR3 is 15 amino acids. In DNA, the CDR3 is TGCGCCAGCAGCTTGGCCCCGACAGACGACTACGAGCAGTACTTC. Translating gives CASSLAPTDDYEQYF.

In DNA form, the CDR3 reads TGTGCCACCCAGGTGGGCGGCGCGAACACCGGGGAGCTGTTTTTT. It specifies CATQVGGANTGELFF. This chain joins TRBV6-5 and TRBJ2-2; D gene unclear. Germline CDR1 and CDR2: MNHEY and SVGAGI. The CDR3 has 15 amino acids. V lost 10 bases to trimming and J lost 0 bases, with 15 bases between them.

The chain has TRBV5-1 and TRBJ2-6, with D uncertain. Trimming removed 9 bases at V and 0 bases at J, with 13 bases between. Looked up from germline, CDR1 is SGHRS and CDR2 is YFSETQ. The CDR3 length is 15 residues. The CDR3 DNA sequence: TGCGCCACCTCCAGCGAGAGCTCTGGGGCCAACGTCCTGACTTTC. Residues: CATSSESSGANVLTF.

This clone was observed a single time. V and J are TRBV28 and TRBJ2-7; D is uncertain. V dropped 1 base and J dropped 5 bases, with 3 bases sitting between them. There are 11 residues in the CDR3. The germline gives CDR1 MDHEN, CDR2 SYDVKM. The CDR3, as DNA: TGTGCCAGCAGTTTATTTGACGAGCAGTACTTC. It yields the protein CASSLFDEQYF.